The TCR beta chain under discussion was sequenced for a study of T cells in Graves' hyperthyroidism and ophthalmopathy. About the study: Prior to any treatment, at the point of initial diagnosis, peripheral blood was collected.

Amplification targeted TCR beta CDR3 regions from RNA transcripts. A first-round RT-PCR of the TCR CDR3 used the HTBI primer set. MiXCR, applied by TCRdb to the multiplex PCR reads, yields one record per CDR3 protein. In the table there are roughly 300,000 distinct CDR3 sequences, less than 30% of which are singletons. Diagnoses used clinical symptoms, serum thyroxine and TRAb, thyroid ultrasound and orbital computed tomography. The V end was cut by 2 bases, the J end by 6 bases, with 17 bases between. The CDR3 has 15 residues. Germline V lookup: CDR1 KGHSH, CDR2 LQKENI. Many counts were recorded for this clonotype. The antigen remains undetermined. Study-wide points: Ophthalmopathy cases were set apart from stable hyperthyroidism by a 13 V-J model.

The rearrangement links TRBV18 to TRBJ2-7; D may be TRBD1 or TRBD2 (5 bases each). This receptor was identified in a man aged 40-49 years with Graves' hyperthyroidism that later progressed to Graves' ophthalmopathy. Sequencing was performed on blood. CDR3 nucleotides: TGTGCCAGCTCACCAGCCCTCGGAGAGAGGGGCGAGCAGTACTTC. Protein: CASSPALGERGEQYF. The full variable domain, its missing parts supplied by reference TRBV18 and TRBJ2-7, is NAGVMQNPRHLVRRRGQEARLRCSPMKGHSHVYWYRQLPEEGLKFMVYLQKENIIDESGMPKERFSAEFPKEGPSILRIQQVVRGDSAAYFCASSPALGERGEQYFGPGTRLTVT.